This T cell receptor (beta chain) appears in the sequencing data of a study of cytomegalovirus exposure and HLA in healthy donors. The CDR3 extends over 15 amino acids. Germline CDR1 reads SEHNR; CDR2 reads FQNEAQ (reference sequence). Trimming removed 5 bases from V and 0 bases from J, with 13 bases in between. This clone was seen only a few times. The PCR used 60 Vbeta and 13 Jbeta primers. Original processing notes: Later, an analysis found 75 million to 100 million unique TCR beta chains, and around 10 million of these were shared. TCRdb keeps only in-frame clones here, not all; method: immunoSEQ multiplex PCR. For V, J and clone size, that table is used; D and trimming come from the DNA. The table records 90,000 to 140,000 clones, roughly 15% of them present only once.

The source is a female donor in good health and CMV-seronegative. Specimen: PBMCs. The rearrangement uses TRBV7-9 and TRBJ1-2, with D possibly TRBD1 on 6 matching bases. This CDR3 is CASSIWTATNYGYTF. The CDR3 nucleotides read TGTGCCAGCAGCATCTGGACAGCAACTAACTATGGCTACACCTTC.